This T cell receptor (beta chain) emerged from a study of blood T cell repertoires in COVID-19. Study-level information: From the United States, Italy and Spain came samples of acute and convalescent COVID-19.

In the authors' methods: Using reference gene primer amplification, nucleated cell counts were estimated. Sequenced by immunoSEQ multiplex PCR; TCRdb stores in-frame clones only, minus some. V and J calls and clone size are copied from that table; D and trimming were computed from the DNA. The sample contains about 400,000 clones, roughly nine tenths of which appear only once. The germline V gene encodes CDR1 SEHNR and CDR2 FQNEAQ (reference sequence). With 0 bases removed from V and 7 bases from J, the gap between germline ends came to 9 bases. This CDR3 comprises 13 residues. The source is a man aged 40-49 years with acute or convalescent COVID-19. The specimen was peripheral blood. V gene TRBV7-9 combines with J gene TRBJ1-2, with D unresolved. The CDR3 DNA reads as TGTGCCAGCAGCTTAGCTGATAGAGGTGGCTACACCTTC. Amino acid sequence: CASSLADRGGYTF.